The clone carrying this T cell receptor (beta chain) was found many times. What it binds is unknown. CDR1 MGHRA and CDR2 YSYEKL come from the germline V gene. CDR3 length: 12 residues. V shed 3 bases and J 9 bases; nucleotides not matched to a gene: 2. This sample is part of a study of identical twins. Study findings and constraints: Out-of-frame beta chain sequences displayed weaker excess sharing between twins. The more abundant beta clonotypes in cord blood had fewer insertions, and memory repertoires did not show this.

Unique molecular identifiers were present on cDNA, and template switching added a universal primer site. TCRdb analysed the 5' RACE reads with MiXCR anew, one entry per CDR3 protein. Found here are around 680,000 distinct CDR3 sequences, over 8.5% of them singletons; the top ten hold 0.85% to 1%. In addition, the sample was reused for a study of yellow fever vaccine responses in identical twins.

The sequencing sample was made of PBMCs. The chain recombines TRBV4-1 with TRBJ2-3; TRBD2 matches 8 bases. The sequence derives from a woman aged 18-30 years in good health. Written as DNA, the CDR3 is TGCGCCAGCAGCCACTTAGCGGGGACGCAGTATTTT. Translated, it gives CASSHLAGTQYF.